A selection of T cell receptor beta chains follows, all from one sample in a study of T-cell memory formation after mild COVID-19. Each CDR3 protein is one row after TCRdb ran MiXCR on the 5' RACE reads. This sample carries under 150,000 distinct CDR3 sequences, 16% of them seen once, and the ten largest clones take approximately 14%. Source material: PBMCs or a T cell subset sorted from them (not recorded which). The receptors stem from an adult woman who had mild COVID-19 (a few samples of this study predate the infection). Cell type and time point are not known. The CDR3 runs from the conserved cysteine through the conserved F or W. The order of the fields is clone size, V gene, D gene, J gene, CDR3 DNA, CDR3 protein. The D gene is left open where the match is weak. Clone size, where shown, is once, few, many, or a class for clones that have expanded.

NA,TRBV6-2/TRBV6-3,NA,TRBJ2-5,TGTGCCAGCAGGGGGACCACCCAAGAGACCCAGTACTTC,CASRGTTQETQYF
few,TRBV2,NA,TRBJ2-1,TGTGCCAGCAGTGCGACAGGTAACAATGAGCAGTTCTTC,CASSATGNNEQFF
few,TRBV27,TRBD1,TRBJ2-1,TGTGCCAGCAGATCGGACAGGGCTCCAAGTAATGAGCAGTTCTTC,CASRSDRAPSNEQFF
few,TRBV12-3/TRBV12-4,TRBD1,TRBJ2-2,TGTGCCAGCAGTTTTTACTGGCAGGGGGTGATTATAAGATCCGGGGAGCTGTTTTTT,CASSFYWQGVIIRSGELFF
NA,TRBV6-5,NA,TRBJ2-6,TGTGCCAGCGGGACATTCAGGGAATACGTCCTGACTTTC,CASGTFREYVLTF
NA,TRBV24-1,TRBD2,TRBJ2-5,TGTGCCACCAGTGATACTTGGACTAGCGGGGGGGCCGGAGAGACCCAGTACTTC,CATSDTWTSGGAGETQYF
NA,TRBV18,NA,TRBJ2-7,TGTGCCAGCTCACCACGGACGTGGGGGGCCTCCTACGAGCAGTACTTC,CASSPRTWGASYEQYF
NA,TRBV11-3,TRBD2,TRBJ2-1,TGTGCCAGCAGCCACCGGACTAGCGGGAGTCATAATGAGCAGTTCTTC,CASSHRTSGSHNEQFF
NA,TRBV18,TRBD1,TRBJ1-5,TGTGCCAGCTCACCTCCTATTCAGGGGGCGCGGGGAAATTCGCCCCAGCATTTT,CASSPPIQGARGNSPQHF
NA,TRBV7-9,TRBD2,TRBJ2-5,TGTGCCAGCAGCCCCCCGGGACTAGCGGGACAAGAGACCCAGTACTTC,CASSPPGLAGQETQYF
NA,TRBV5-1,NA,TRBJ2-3,TGCGCCAGCAGCCCCAGGGGGACTAGCACAGATACGCAGTATTTT,CASSPRGTSTDTQYF
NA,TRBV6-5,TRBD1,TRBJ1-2,TGTGCCAGCAGTCCGACGGACAGGGGCTACTATGGCTACACCTTC,CASSPTDRGYYGYTF
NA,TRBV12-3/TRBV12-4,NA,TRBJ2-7,TGTGCCAGCAGGGAGACTAGTACCTACGAGCAGTACTTC,CASRETSTYEQYF
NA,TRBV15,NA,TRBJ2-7,TGTGCCACCAGCAGACCAACTCAGAAAAACGAGCAGTACTTC,CATSRPTQKNEQYF
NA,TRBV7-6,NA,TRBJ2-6,TGTGCCAGCAGCACCCGATCTGGGGCCAACGTCCTGACTTTC,CASSTRSGANVLTF
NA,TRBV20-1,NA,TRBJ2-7,TGCAGTGCTAGAGGTCCCTCTCTAGTTCCCCTCGAGCAGTACTTC,CSARGPSLVPLEQYF
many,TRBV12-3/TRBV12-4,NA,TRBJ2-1,TGTGCCAGCAGCTTGGGCTCCTACAATGAGCAGTTCTTC,CASSLGSYNEQFF
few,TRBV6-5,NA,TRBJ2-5,TGTGCCAGCAGAACCGATTCGAGGTCCGGAGAGACCCAGTACTTC,CASRTDSRSGETQYF
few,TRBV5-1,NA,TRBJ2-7,TGCGCCAGCCAGGGGGGCGAAGTATTCGAGCAGTACTTC,CASQGGEVFEQYF
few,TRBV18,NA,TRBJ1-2,TGTGCCAGCTCACCTTTAGGACTCTCCGGTTATGGCTACACCTTC,CASSPLGLSGYGYTF
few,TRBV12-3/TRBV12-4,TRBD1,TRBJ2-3,TGTGCCAGCAGTCTTGGGACAGGGATGGGAACGCAGTATTTT,CASSLGTGMGTQYF
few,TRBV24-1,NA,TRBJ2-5,TGTGCCACCAGTGATGAAGGGACCCAGTACTTC,CATSDEGTQYF
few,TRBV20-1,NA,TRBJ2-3,TGCAGTGCCAGGGACGGATACACAGATACGCAGTATTTT,CSARDGYTDTQYF
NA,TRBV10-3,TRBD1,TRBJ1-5,TGTGCCATCAGTGGGGACAGGGATTATCAGCCCCAGCATTTT,CAISGDRDYQPQHF
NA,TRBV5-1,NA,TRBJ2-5,TGCGCCAGCAGCTTGGAGGTCCATCAAGAGACCCAGTACTTC,CASSLEVHQETQYF
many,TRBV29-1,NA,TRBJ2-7,TGCAGCGTTGAAGACCCCAGCTCCTACGAGCAGTACTTC,CSVEDPSSYEQYF
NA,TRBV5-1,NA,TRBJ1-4,TGCGCCAGCAGCCGGGACCAAGGAGGTGAAAAACTGTTTTTT,CASSRDQGGEKLFF
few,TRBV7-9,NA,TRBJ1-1,TGTGCCAGCAGCTTAATGGGGCCCGCCGGGGGCACTGAAGCTTTCTTT,CASSLMGPAGGTEAFF
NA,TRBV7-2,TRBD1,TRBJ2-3,TGTGCCAGCAGCACTAGGACAGGGGATACGCAGTATTTT,CASSTRTGDTQYF
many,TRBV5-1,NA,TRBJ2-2,TGCGCCAGCAGCTTGGACGCTCCGAACACCGGGGAGCTGTTTTTT,CASSLDAPNTGELFF
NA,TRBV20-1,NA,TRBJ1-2,TGCAGTCCCGTCATCTCCGGGACTGCTGGCTACACCTTC,CSPVISGTAGYTF
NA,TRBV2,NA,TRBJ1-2,TGTGCCAGCAGTGAATTTGGGTCGGTTTACGGCTACACCTTC,CASSEFGSVYGYTF
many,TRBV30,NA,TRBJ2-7,TGTGCCTGGAGTGTACGGGACGAGCAGTACTTC,CAWSVRDEQYF
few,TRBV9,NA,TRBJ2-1,TGTGCCAGCAGCGTAGGACTCCTCAGCTCCTACAATGAGCAGTTCTTC,CASSVGLLSSYNEQFF
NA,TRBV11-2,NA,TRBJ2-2,TGTGCCAGCAGTCGCACGAACACCGGGGAGCTGTTTTTT,CASSRTNTGELFF
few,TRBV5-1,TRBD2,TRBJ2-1,TGCGCCAGCAGCCGGCTAGCGGAGAACTACAATGAGCAGTTCTTC,CASSRLAENYNEQFF
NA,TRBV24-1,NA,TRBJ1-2,TGTGCCACCAGTGATTTCTCCGGGGAGAACTATGGCTACACCTTC,CATSDFSGENYGYTF
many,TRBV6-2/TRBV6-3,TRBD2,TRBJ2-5,TGTGCCAGCAGCCAGCGGGGGGAACCACGTGAGACCCAGTACTTC,CASSQRGEPRETQYF
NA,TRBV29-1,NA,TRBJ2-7,TGCAGCGTTGTCATGTCAGGGCCCTTCTACGAGCAGTACTTC,CSVVMSGPFYEQYF
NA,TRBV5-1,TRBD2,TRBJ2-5,TGCGCCAGCAGCCCTGGACTAGGAGGAGAGACCCAGTACTTC,CASSPGLGGETQYF
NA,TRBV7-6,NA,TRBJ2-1,TGTGCCAGCAGCTTAGAGGTTAGCCCCTACAATGAGCAGTTCTTC,CASSLEVSPYNEQFF
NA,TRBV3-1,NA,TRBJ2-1,TGTGCCAGCAGCCAAGGAAGAGGGTACAATGAGCAGTTCTTC,CASSQGRGYNEQFF
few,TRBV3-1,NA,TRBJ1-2,TGTGCCAGCAGCCGCTCCGGGGGCGGCTACACCTTC,CASSRSGGGYTF
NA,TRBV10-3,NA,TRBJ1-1,TGTGCCATCAGTGAGTCGAAGGCGAACACTGAAGCTTTCTTT,CAISESKANTEAFF
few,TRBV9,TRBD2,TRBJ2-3,TGTGCCAGCAGCGTAGAAGCGGGGGGGATAGATACGCAGTATTTT,CASSVEAGGIDTQYF
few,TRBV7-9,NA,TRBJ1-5,TGTGCCAGCAGCCCCGCCGGGACGGGTATTCAGCCCCAGCATTTT,CASSPAGTGIQPQHF
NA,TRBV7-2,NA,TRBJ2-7,TGTGCCAGCAGCTACGATCACCACCGGGCCCCCTACGAGCAGTACTTC,CASSYDHHRAPYEQYF
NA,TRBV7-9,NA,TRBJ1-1,TGTGCCAGCAGCTTAGCTGCGAGAGCTTTCTTT,CASSLAARAFF
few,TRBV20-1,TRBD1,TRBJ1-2,TGCAGTGCTGTGGGACAGTTCTTAGCTTCCTATGGCTACACCTTC,CSAVGQFLASYGYTF
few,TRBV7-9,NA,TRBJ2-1,TGTGCCAGCAGCTTAGTCCGAGGCGGCAATGAGCAGTTCTTC,CASSLVRGGNEQFF
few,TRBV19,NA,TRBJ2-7,TGTGCCAGTAGTATCGCCGGGACCACAGCCTACGAGCAGTACTTC,CASSIAGTTAYEQYF
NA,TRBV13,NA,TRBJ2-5,TGTGCCAGCAGCTTAGCGTCCTGGGGACCGATCCAAGAGACCCAGTACTTC,CASSLASWGPIQETQYF